The present entry profiles one T cell receptor beta chain with its context. This clonotype was found a few times. No cognate antigen has been identified for it. No clone much larger than this one lies a single base away; base qualities are absent. The listed sequencing device is Illumina NovaSeq 6000. TCRalpha and TCRbeta cDNA libraries were constructed by 5'RACE with constant-segment primers, with sample barcodes and unique molecular identifiers being introduced. RNA was extracted from every sample with Trizol reagent. Library amplification was performed in two PCR steps, and a second sample barcode and Illumina TruSeq adapters were introduced in the second step. Sequencing of libraries was performed on an Illumina NovaSeq with 2 x 150 bp paired-end reads. Per the source publication's procedure: Demultiplexing of reads and collapsing into UMI-guided consensus sequences were performed with migec v1.2.7. Using mixcr v2.1.11, the UMI consensuses were aligned to TRA and TRB V and J templates and assembled into clonotypes. A clonotype was counted as expanded or contracted only when both edgeR and NoisET called the clonotype significant, with the noise models trained on biological replicates. For edgeR calls, the thresholds were a false discovery rate-adjusted p below 0.01 and a log2 fold-change of 1. As an exploratory analysis of dynamics, max-normalized trajectories of the 1000 most abundant clonotypes were examined by PCA with hierarchical clustering. Separately sequenced CD4+ and CD8+ repertoires were used to assign the CD4 or CD8 phenotype of responding clones. In TCRdb, the public reads were trimmed at Q25 with fastp and aligned with MiXCR, with productive beta chains retained. Duplicate CDR3 protein sequences are folded into a single record with the most common DNA and genes. The V and J calls and clone size come from TCRdb's table, not from the authors' own analysis. A total of about 360,000 distinct CDR3 sequences appear in this sample, 10% to 15% of them only once. The ten largest account for about 20% of the sample.

The data stem from a study of T-cell memory formation after mild COVID-19 (dated by TCRdb to the early 2020s). For context, the study as a whole: TCR sequence clusters from the two donors were largely donor specific. T-cell clones expanding and contracting after mild COVID-19 in a couple of donors were tracked by longitudinal TCRalpha and TCRbeta repertoire sequencing. The cohort comprised two young, previously healthy adult volunteers, one female and one male. General conclusions and limits of the study: Some responding clones were detected in pre-infection memory, suggesting pre-existing cross-reactive memory T cells joined the SARS-CoV-2 response. Only a couple of mild cases were covered by the study, and larger cohorts that include severe cases with pre-infection samples were considered necessary. Contracting CD4+ clones were located mainly in the CM and EM memory subsets, whereas CD8+ clones were found to be enriched in EMRA. Clones that contracted from day 15 to 85 showed balanced CD4/CD8 phenotypes, whereas a second wave of clones that expanded from day 15 to 37 leaned towards CD4+. Whether the second-wave clones peaking on day 37 were SARS-CoV-2 specific was not confirmed.

V is cut back by 5 bases and J by 7 bases, with 8 bases in the junction unmatched. The CDR3 sequence holds 15 residues, the cysteine and phenylalanine included. The retained sequence is limited to the CDR3, 45 bases, with the frame set at the first base. Per the germline V gene, MDHEN is the CDR1 and SYDVKM is the CDR2. PBMCs were isolated by Ficoll-Paque density gradient centrifugation. The V and J segments used are TRBV28 and TRBJ2-6, and 7 junction bases match TRBD1. This receptor was identified in a man younger than 35 who had mild COVID-19 (a few samples of this study predate the infection). The sample titles of this study are shuffled in the database, so cell type and time point are left out; the donor was told from shared clones. Sequenced: PBMCs or a T cell subset sorted from them (not recorded which). The sequenced DNA: TGTGCCAGCAGTGGGGGACAGCGCCCCGCCAACGTCCTGACTTTC. Its product reads: CASSGGQRPANVLTF.